One sample yielded the 16 T cell receptor beta chains listed below, sequenced in a study of OX40 agonist ivuxolimab in advanced cancers. TCRdb keeps only in-frame clones here, not all; method: immunoSEQ multiplex PCR. The repertoire holds 55,000 to 70,000 clones, with over 70% as singletons. Sequenced here: CD4+ or CD8+ T cells sorted from blood, sampled in a trial of the OX40 agonist ivuxolimab. The source is an adult with an advanced solid tumor such as melanoma, head and neck, liver or kidney cancer.

The J gene is TRBJ2-7, the V gene TRBV5-5; D is perhaps TRBD2 (5 bases). The CDR3 spans 12 residues. Germline CDR1 is SGHKS and CDR2 is YYEKEE (reference sequence). With 4 bases removed from V and 3 bases from J, the gap between germline ends came to 8 bases. This chain's CDR3 is CASSDRGYEQYF. CDR3 nucleotides: TGTGCCAGCAGCGACCGGGGCTACGAGCAGTACTTC.

V is TRBV11-3 and J is TRBJ2-7; D might be TRBD1 (6 bases). The germline CDR1 and CDR2 sequences are SGHNT and YENEEA. CDR3 length equals 14 residues. The V end was cut by 2 bases, the J end by 4 bases, with 12 bases between. The CDR3 is CASSLHRVRYEQYF. DNA for the CDR3: TGTGCCAGCAGCTTACACAGGGTAAGGTACGAGCAGTACTTC.

The chain carries TRBV4-2 and TRBJ2-2, with D possibly TRBD1 on 7 matching bases. Trimming shortened V by 5 bases and J by 5 bases, and 15 bases separated the two germline ends. CDR3 length: 15 residues. Germline V gene sequence: CDR1 LGHNA, CDR2 YNFKEQ. The CDR3 DNA sequence: TGTGCCAGCAGCTGGGGGGACAGCACAACCGGGGAGCTGTTTTTT. It is translated as CASSWGDSTTGELFF.

This clone was seen a single time. The rearrangement links TRBV7-2 to TRBJ1-5; the D is unclear. The V end was cut by 1 base, the J end by 4 bases, with 5 bases between. CDR1 is SGHTA and CDR2 is FQGNSA in the germline V gene. The CDR3 extends over 13 amino acids. CDR3: CASSLGHNQPQHF. The CDR3 DNA reads TGTGCCAGCAGCTTAGGACATAATCAGCCCCAGCATTTT.

The chain links TRBV7-3 to TRBJ2-3; D might be TRBD1 or TRBD2, each matching 6 bases. Germline CDR1 SGHTA, CDR2 FQGTGA. The CDR3 runs 16 residues. Trimming took off 1 base at V and 4 bases at J, with 15 bases between the two ends. Written as DNA, the CDR3 is TGTGCCAGCAGCTTAAACGGAGGGGGACTCTCAGATACGCAGTATTTT. Protein sequence: CASSLNGGGLSDTQYF. The variable domain in full, completed from reference TRBV7-3 and TRBJ2-3, reads GAGVSQTPSNKVTEKGKYVELRCDPISGHTALYWYRQSLGQGPEFLIYFQGTGAADDSGLPNDRFFAVRPEGSVSTLKIQRTERGDSAVYLCASSLNGGGLSDTQYFGPGTRLTVL.

This clone was detected only once. The chain couples TRBV6-5 to TRBJ2-7; TRBD2 might be the D (6 bases). The V gene lost 5 bases and the J gene lost 0 bases, with 14 bases spanning the gap. This CDR3 is 15 amino acids long. Germline V gene sequence: CDR1 MNHEY, CDR2 SVGAGI. CDR3 sequence: CASSPGTGSSYEQYF. CDR3 DNA sequence: TGTGCCAGCAGTCCCGGGACCGGGAGCTCCTACGAGCAGTACTTC.

J is TRBJ2-3 and V is TRBV2; unclear D gene. The CDR3 length is 13 residues. Germline values: CDR1 SNHLY, CDR2 FYNNEI. Trimming took off 0 bases at V and 6 bases at J, with 7 bases between the two ends. CDR3 in DNA: TGTGCCAGCAGTGAAGCAGGGTACGATACGCAGTATTTT. Encoded protein: CASSEAGYDTQYF.

This clone was counted a few times. This sequence joins TRBV18 and TRBJ2-5, with D hard to call. Germline CDR1 is KGHSH and CDR2 is LQKENI. The CDR3 length is 14 residues. V lost 4 bases and J lost 0, with 9 bases in between. The CDR3 here is CASSLPGNQETQYF. CDR3 coding DNA: TGTGCCAGCTCACTGCCGGGTAACCAAGAGACCCAGTACTTC.

The chain links TRBV6-6 to TRBJ2-7; D gene ambiguous. The CDR3 loop spans 12 amino acids. V was pared by 4 bases and J by 0 bases, with 4 bases between. CDR1 MNHNY and CDR2 SVGAGI come from the germline V gene (reference sequence). CDR3 loop: CASSSDSYEQYF. DNA of the CDR3: TGTGCCAGCAGTTCGGACTCCTACGAGCAGTACTTC.

CDR3 in DNA: TGTGCCAGCAGCCAGACATCTGGACAGGGAGACGGCTACACCTTC. It encodes CASSQTSGQGDGYTF. The chain combines TRBV4-2 with TRBJ1-2, with TRBD1 matching over 8 bases. CDR3 length: 15 residues. The J segment lost 8 bases and the V segment lost 3 bases, leaving 11 bases of the junction unmatched. CDR1 and CDR2 (germline): LGHNA, YNFKEQ.

The chain uses TRBV29-1 and TRBJ1-1; 10 bases fit TRBD1. After removal of 6 bases from V and 3 bases from J, the junction contained 10 bases not matched to a gene. CDR3 size: 15 residues. Germline assignment: CDR1 SQVTM and CDR2 ANQGSEA. The CDR3 region is CSVRTGGSGDTEAFF. The CDR3 DNA sequence: TGCAGCGTGCGGACAGGGGGATCCGGCGACACTGAAGCTTTCTTT.

The chain has TRBV28 and TRBJ2-7; perhaps TRBD2 as D (6 bases). Per germline, CDR1 MDHEN and CDR2 SYDVKM. The CDR3 is 15 residues long. Trimming removed 5 bases at V and 4 bases at J, with 18 bases between. For the CDR3, the DNA is TGTGCCAGCAGTCCCAGGACTACCTTAGGGTACGAGCAGTACTTC. It yields the protein CASSPRTTLGYEQYF.

In its sample, this clone was seen once. The chain joins TRBV19 to TRBJ1-1; maybe TRBD1 (5 bases). Germline assignment: CDR1 LNHDA and CDR2 SQIVND (reference sequence). The CDR3 sequence is 13 residues long. The V gene lost 10 bases and the J gene lost 4 bases, with 16 bases spanning the gap. CDR3 sequence (DNA): TGTGCCACCTCAGTGGGGGGTACCACTGAAGCTTTCTTT. Translated, it gives CATSVGGTTEAFF.

A few counts support this clone. V is TRBV19 and J is TRBJ2-4; TRBD1 matches at 8 bases. The CDR3 is 15 residues long. V lost 5 bases to trimming and J lost 4 bases; unmatched junction nucleotides: 7. Germline-derived CDR1 and CDR2 are LNHDA and SQIVND (reference sequence). CDR3 loop: CASSPGRDRKNIQYF. CDR3 coding DNA: TGTGCCAGTAGTCCCGGCCGGGACAGGAAAAACATTCAGTACTTC. Drawing the rest from reference TRBV19 and TRBJ2-4, the complete variable domain is DGGITQSPKYLFRKEGQNVTLSCEQNLNHDAMYWYRQDPGQGLRLIYYSQIVNDFQKGDIAEGYSVSREKKESFPLTVTSAQKNPTAFYLCASSPGRDRKNIQYFGAGTRLSVL.

This sequence joins TRBV20-1 and TRBJ1-1; 7 bases are shared with TRBD1. The V gene end was trimmed by 5 bases and the J gene end by 5 bases; junction bases not matched to a gene: 2. CDR3 length: 11 residues. Per germline, CDR1 DFQATT and CDR2 SNEGSKA (reference sequence). The CDR3 DNA is TGCAGTGCTCTGGGACAGACTGAAGCTTTCTTT. This sequence encodes CSALGQTEAFF.

V gene TRBV19 combines with J gene TRBJ2-2; no firm D call. Germline CDR1 LNHDA, CDR2 SQIVND (reference sequence). The CDR3 has 14 amino acids. Trimming took off 1 base at V and 4 bases at J, with 7 bases between the two ends. This chain's CDR3 is CASSIGTLTGELFF. DNA of the CDR3: TGTGCCAGTAGTATAGGCACGCTCACCGGGGAGCTGTTTTTT.